Sequencing of this T cell receptor beta chain was carried out in a study of blood T cell repertoires in COVID-19. Study-level background: COVID-19 samples from acute and convalescent phases originated in the United States, Italy and Spain. In each case, the material was cDNA or gDNA derived from T cells, B-cell-depleted T cells, or PBMCs.

Germline CDR1 and CDR2: SGHDN and FVKESK. The CDR3 covers 15 residues. V was pared by 2 bases and J by 10 bases, with 6 bases of the junction left unmatched. Enrolled during active infection, Seattle patients were then followed longitudinally. Authors' processing steps: Reference gene primers were amplified, and this amplification served to estimate nucleated cell counts. Profiling relied on immunoSEQ multiplex PCR, and the TCRdb table lists in-frame clones only, not all of them. V, J and clone size were drawn from that table, and D and trimming were deduced from the DNA. The sample holds 120,000 to 150,000 clones, 80% to 90% seen once.

The chain recombines TRBV14 with TRBJ1-6; 9 bases align to TRBD1. Sequencing was performed on peripheral blood. This clonotype was sampled from a woman aged 60-75 years with COVID-19, enrolled during active disease. As DNA, the CDR3 is TGTGCCAGCAGCCAATACAGGGGGCAAAGATCACCCCTCCACTTT. Protein sequence: CASSQYRGQRSPLHF.